The clone carrying this T cell receptor beta chain was counted only a few times. The antigen is undetermined. TCRdb used MiXCR to reprocess the 5' RACE reads, holding one entry per CDR3 protein. Among around 380,000 distinct CDR3 sequences listed, about 28% were seen once. The data were obtained in a study of identical twins' blood T cells. The CDR3 has 16 residues. Trimming removed 8 bases from V and 2 bases from J; junction bases left unmatched: 14. Germline CDR1 is SGDLS and CDR2 is YYNGEE. Notes on the study in general: Each donor's most abundant TCRbeta clonotypes shared more CDR3 sequences with her twin than unrelated donors.

The chain has TRBV9 and TRBJ1-1, with 8 nucleotides matching TRBD1. The material sequenced was PBMCs. The source is a woman between 18 and 55 years old in good health. The CDR3 sequence is CARKPPGQATNTEAFF. Here the CDR3 DNA reads TGTGCCAGAAAGCCCCCGGGACAGGCTACAAACACTGAAGCTTTCTTT.